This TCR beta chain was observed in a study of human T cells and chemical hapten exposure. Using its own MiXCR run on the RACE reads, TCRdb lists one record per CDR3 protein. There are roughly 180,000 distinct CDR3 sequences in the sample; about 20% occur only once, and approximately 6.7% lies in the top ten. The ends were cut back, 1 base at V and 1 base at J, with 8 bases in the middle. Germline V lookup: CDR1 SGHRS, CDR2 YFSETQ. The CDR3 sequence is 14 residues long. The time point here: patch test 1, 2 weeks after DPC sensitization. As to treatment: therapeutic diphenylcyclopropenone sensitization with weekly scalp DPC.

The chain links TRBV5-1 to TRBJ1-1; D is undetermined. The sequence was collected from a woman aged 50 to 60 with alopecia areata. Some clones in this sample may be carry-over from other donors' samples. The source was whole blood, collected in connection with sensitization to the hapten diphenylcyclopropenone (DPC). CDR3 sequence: CASSLNGPNTEAFF. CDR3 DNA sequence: TGCGCCAGCAGCTTGAACGGACCGAACACTGAAGCTTTCTTT. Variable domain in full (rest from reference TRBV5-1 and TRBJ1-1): KAGVTQTPRYLIKTRGQQVTLSCSPISGHRSVSWYQQTPGQGLQFLFEYFSETQRNKGNFPGRFSGRQFSNSRSEMNVSTLELGDSALYLCASSLNGPNTEAFFGQGTRLTVV.